The clone carrying this T cell receptor (beta chain) has a handful of counts. The antigen remains undetermined. Individual cDNA molecules were tagged with unique molecular identifiers, the study reported. MiXCR, applied by TCRdb to the 5' RACE reads, yields one record per CDR3 protein. The data show about 80,000 distinct CDR3 sequences, with around 13% seen just once and 1% to 1.4% held by the top ten. The data were taken from a study of early T cells in non-severe SARS-CoV-2 infection. About the research overall: The study sequenced bulk RNA from unsorted whole blood, with chains unpaired. The study's findings and limits: VDJdb matching favored anti-spike CD8 responses, missing private and CD4 specificities.

The CDR3 extends over 12 amino acids. V lost 5 bases and J lost 4; bases outside the gene matches: 4. Germline CDR1 DFQATT, CDR2 SNEGSKA (reference sequence). V gene TRBV20-1 combines with J gene TRBJ1-2, with 7 bases fitting TRBD1. This TCR derives from an adult who was a healthcare worker with PCR-confirmed SARS-CoV-2 infection or an uninfected control (not recorded which). Sequenced: whole blood. The CDR3 region has the DNA TGCAGTGCTCCTAGGACAGGCTATGGCTACACCTTC. Protein sequence: CSAPRTGYGYTF.